One sample yielded the 15 T cell receptor beta chains listed below, sequenced in a study of blood T cell repertoires in COVID-19. Profiled with immunoSEQ multiplex PCR; TCRdb holds only in-frame clones, not every one. There are roughly 300,000 clones in the sample; roughly nine tenths occur only once, and under 7.5% lies in the top ten. Sample: peripheral blood. These receptors were taken from a young man who had recovered from COVID-19.

The genes are TRBV3-1 (or the pseudogene TRBV3-2) and TRBJ1-1; D is perhaps TRBD1 (5 bases). The CDR3 runs to 16 residues. Trimming pared 5 bases from V and 4 bases from J, leaving 20 bases between. Germline V CDR1 and CDR2: LGHDT, YNNKEL (reference sequence). The DNA of the CDR3 is TGTGCCAGCAGCGACCAGTTCAGGGTGGGCGGCACTGAAGCTTTCTTT. It is translated as CASSDQFRVGGTEAFF.

This chain connects TRBV27 to TRBJ1-1; the D gene is possibly TRBD1 (6 bases). Trimming took off 3 bases at V and 8 bases at J, with 13 bases between the two ends. The CDR3 spans 13 residues. Germline assignment: CDR1 MNHEY and CDR2 SMNVEV (reference sequence). The DNA for the CDR3 is TGTGCCAGCAGTTTTCTCGTCGGACAGGAAGCTTTCTTT. Translating gives CASSFLVGQEAFF.

The V and J genes are TRBV19 and TRBJ2-2; D gene uncertain. Germline V gives CDR1 LNHDA, CDR2 SQIVND (reference sequence). V lost 2 bases and J lost 4, with 8 bases in between. The CDR3 totals 14 residues. The CDR3 reads CASSIPFVTGELFF. The CDR3 bases are TGTGCCAGTAGTATACCTTTCGTCACCGGGGAGCTGTTTTTT.

The chain uses TRBV11-2 and TRBJ2-7; 7 bases are a match to TRBD2. The CDR3 runs to 16 residues. Trimming at V came to 2 bases and at J to 1 base, leaving 8 bases not matched to a gene. Per germline, CDR1 SGHAT and CDR2 FQNNGV. The CDR3 nucleotides are TGTGCCAGCAGCTTATGGGCCGGCGGGGGATCCTACGAGCAGTACTTC. Its protein is CASSLWAGGGSYEQYF.

The rearrangement links TRBV4-2 to TRBJ2-7; 7 bases are a match to TRBD2. The CDR3 runs to 15 residues. Germline CDR1 LGHNA, CDR2 YNFKEQ. V shed 4 bases and J 3 bases; nucleotides not matched to a gene: 9. CDR3 in DNA: TGTGCCAGCAGCCCCTCCCCGGGGGGAAACTACGAGCAGTACTTC. As protein: CASSPSPGGNYEQYF.

CDR3 bases: TGTGCCAGCAGCGTAATGGGTACAGGGGGAAGAGATACGCAGTATTTT. It yields the protein CASSVMGTGGRDTQYF. This chain uses TRBV9 with TRBJ2-3; 8 positions agree with TRBD1. This CDR3 has 16 amino acids. J lost 5 bases, V lost 1 base, and 9 bases had no gene match. The V gene's germline CDR1 is SGDLS and CDR2 YYNGEE. Complete variable domain (other parts from reference TRBV9 and TRBJ2-3): DSGVTQTPKHLITATGQRVTLRCSPRSGDLSVYWYQQSLDQGLQFLIQYYNGEERAKGNILERFSAQQFPDLHSELNLSSLELGDSALYFCASSVMGTGGRDTQYFGPGTRLTVL.

The DNA for the CDR3 is TGTGCCAGCAGCACCAATATTGACAGGGCTTATAATGAAAAACTGTTTTTT. Amino acids: CASSTNIDRAYNEKLFF. This chain joins TRBV2 and TRBJ1-4; TRBD1 aligns across 7 bases. This CDR3 spans 17 amino acids. In germline, CDR1 is SNHLY, CDR2 FYNNEI. V dropped 6 bases and J dropped 4; count of bases not matched to a gene: 14. Complete variable domain (other parts from reference TRBV2 and TRBJ1-4): EPEVTQTPSHQVTQMGQEVILRCVPISNHLYFYWYRQILGQKVEFLVSFYNNEISEKSEIFDDQFSVERPDGSNFTLKIRSTKLEDSAMYFCASSTNIDRAYNEKLFFGSGTQLSVL.

The rearrangement joins TRBV6-5 to TRBJ2-5, with D perhaps TRBD1 (6 bases). The CDR3 is 13 residues long. Germline lookup yields CDR1 MNHEY and CDR2 SVGAGI. V was clipped by 6 bases and J by 3 bases, with 11 bases between them. CDR3 sequence reads: CASRNRVEETQYF. The CDR3 DNA is TGTGCCAGCAGAAACAGGGTGGAAGAGACCCAGTACTTC.

This chain connects TRBV10-1 to TRBJ2-1; no reliable D call. Per the germline V gene, CDR1 is WNHNN and CDR2 is SYGVQD (reference sequence). Deletions cut 4 bases from V and 8 bases from J, with 12 bases between. The CDR3 contains 13 residues. The CDR3 nucleotides read TGCGCCAGCAGTGGTATGGAGAGTGATGAGCAGTTCTTC. It encodes CASSGMESDEQFF.

The chain employs TRBV3-1 (or the pseudogene TRBV3-2) and TRBJ2-7, with TRBD1 matching over 8 bases. Germline assignment: CDR1 LGHDT and CDR2 YNNKEL (reference sequence). With 1 base clipped from V and 5 bases from J, the junction kept 10 bases outside the gene matches. The CDR3 has 16 residues. The CDR3 sequence is CASSQGGTGGGNEQYF. The CDR3 DNA reads TGTGCCAGCAGCCAAGGCGGGACAGGCGGCGGTAACGAGCAGTACTTC.

J is TRBJ2-2 and V is TRBV9; the D gene is possibly TRBD2 (5 bases). V was shortened by 0 bases and J by 3 bases, with 12 bases between the two germline ends. Germline lookup yields CDR1 SGDLS and CDR2 YYNGEE. The CDR3 totals 16 residues. The CDR3 DNA is TGTGCCAGCAGCGTAGGGAGGCTAGCCGACACCGGGGAGCTGTTTTTT. Protein: CASSVGRLADTGELFF.

CDR3 sequence reads: CASSQDMRVAQPQHF. The CDR3 DNA is TGCGCCAGCAGCCAAGACATGAGAGTAGCTCAGCCCCAGCATTTT. The chain joins TRBV4-1 to TRBJ1-5; D unresolved. Trimming cost V 0 bases and J 6 bases, with 12 bases left between them. This CDR3 has 15 residues. The germline gives CDR1 MGHRA, CDR2 YSYEKL.

This chain's CDR3 is CASSLLTGRLNTEAFF. CDR3 bases: TGTGCCAGCAGCTTATTGACAGGTCGGCTGAACACTGAAGCTTTCTTT. This chain connects TRBV5-4 to TRBJ1-1, with a possible D match to TRBD1 (6 bases). The CDR3 has 16 residues. Trimming took off 2 bases at V and 0 bases at J, with 14 bases between the two ends. Germline CDR1 is SGHNT and CDR2 is YYREEE (reference sequence).

V gene TRBV19 combines with J gene TRBJ1-2; the D gene is possibly TRBD1 (6 bases). The germline V and J ends were trimmed by 3 bases and 8 bases, with 16 bases remaining between them. From germline, CDR1 is LNHDA and CDR2 SQIVND (reference sequence). CDR3 size: 14 residues. CDR3 in DNA: TGTGCCAGTAGTATGGATCAGGGGATGCTGGGCTACACCTTC. Translating it yields CASSMDQGMLGYTF. The full variable domain, rest sourced from reference TRBV19 and TRBJ1-2, is DGGITQSPKYLFRKEGQNVTLSCEQNLNHDAMYWYRQDPGQGLRLIYYSQIVNDFQKGDIAEGYSVSREKKESFPLTVTSAQKNPTAFYLCASSMDQGMLGYTFGSGTRLTVV.

The V and J genes are TRBV19 and TRBJ2-6, with 7 bases fitting TRBD1. Germline CDR1 reads LNHDA; CDR2 reads SQIVND (reference sequence). This CDR3 spans 17 amino acids. Germline trimming cut 5 bases from V and 1 base from J; bases unmatched to any gene: 8. As DNA, the CDR3 is TGTGCCAGTAGTGTGGGACAGCCAACTTCTGGGGCCAACGTCCTGACTTTC. It is translated as CASSVGQPTSGANVLTF.